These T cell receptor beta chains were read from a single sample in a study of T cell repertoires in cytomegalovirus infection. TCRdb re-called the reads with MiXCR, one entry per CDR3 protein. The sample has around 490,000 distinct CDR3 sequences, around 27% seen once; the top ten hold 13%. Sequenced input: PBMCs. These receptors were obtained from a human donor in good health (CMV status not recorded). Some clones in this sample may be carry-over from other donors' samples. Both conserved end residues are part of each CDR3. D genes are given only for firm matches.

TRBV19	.	CASSIVRGPYNEQFF
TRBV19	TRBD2	CASHGLAANPSTDTQYF
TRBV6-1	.	CANYQGSNQPQHF
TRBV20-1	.	CSARDLRRSYNEQFF
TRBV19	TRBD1	CASSIDRGLSYEQYF
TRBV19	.	CASSHPRGFDQPQHF
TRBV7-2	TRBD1	CASSLSPGGMNTEAFF
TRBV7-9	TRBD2	CASLAGANEQFF
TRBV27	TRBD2	CASSPRLGTSVHNEQFF
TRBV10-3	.	CAISVTARGEYGYTF
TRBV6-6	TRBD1	CASRIGQGVSAGELFF
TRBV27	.	CASSTGTIYEQYF
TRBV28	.	CAIKKNRNTEAFF
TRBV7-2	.	CASSLRGRVTHNDQFF
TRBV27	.	CASSFGGPGDTEAFF
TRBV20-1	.	CSARPELRQLHEQYF
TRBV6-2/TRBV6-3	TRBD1	CASRSPGQGANGEAFF
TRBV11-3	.	CASSPPTAGKLYNEQFF
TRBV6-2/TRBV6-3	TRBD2	CASSYPTSGSLTVYNEQFF
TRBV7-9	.	CASISDLNTEAFF
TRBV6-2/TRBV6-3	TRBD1	CASSLGTGAYNEQFF
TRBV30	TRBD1	CAWSPRTGLSGELFF
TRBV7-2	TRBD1	CASSWTGGETQYF
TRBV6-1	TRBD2	CASSMGRVSHEQYF
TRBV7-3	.	CASSQTTGELFF
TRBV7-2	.	CASSWGLRLNTEAFF
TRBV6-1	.	CASSPLGGYATNEKLFF
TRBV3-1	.	CASSQAAGHIYGYTF
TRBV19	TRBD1	CASSIQGATQPQHF
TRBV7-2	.	CASSLTRVKESGNTIYF
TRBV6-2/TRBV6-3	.	CASSYPAGRRAYNEQFF
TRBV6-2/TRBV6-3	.	CASSWITGNQPQHF
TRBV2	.	CASSAELNSNQPQHF
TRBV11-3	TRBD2	CASSLDHGGSTNTGELFF
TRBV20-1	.	CSAARGLAYEQYF
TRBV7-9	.	CASSPMERTNYNEQFF
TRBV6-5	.	CASSYHSLMNTEAFF
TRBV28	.	CAGSQVRGSPLHF
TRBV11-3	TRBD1	CASSPTGGHEQFF
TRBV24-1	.	CATSDLRRGSSYNEQFF